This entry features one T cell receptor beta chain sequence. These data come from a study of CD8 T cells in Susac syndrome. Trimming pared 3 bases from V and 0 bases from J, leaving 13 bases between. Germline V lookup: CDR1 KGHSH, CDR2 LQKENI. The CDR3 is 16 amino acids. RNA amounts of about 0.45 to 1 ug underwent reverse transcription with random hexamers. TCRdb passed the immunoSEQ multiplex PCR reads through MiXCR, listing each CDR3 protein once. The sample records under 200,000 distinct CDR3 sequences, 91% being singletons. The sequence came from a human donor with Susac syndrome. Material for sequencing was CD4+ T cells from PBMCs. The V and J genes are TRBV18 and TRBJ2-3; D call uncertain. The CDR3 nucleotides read TGTGCCAGCTCACCGAGACTTCCAGTTAGCACAGATACGCAGTATTTT. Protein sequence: CASSPRLPVSTDTQYF. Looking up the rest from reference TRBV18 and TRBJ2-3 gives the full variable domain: NAGVMQNPRHLVRRRGQEARLRCSPMKGHSHVYWYRQLPEEGLKFMVYLQKENIIDESGMPKERFSAEFPKEGPSILRIQQVVRGDSAAYFCASSPRLPVSTDTQYFGPGTRLTVL.